This paragraph covers one T cell receptor beta chain sequence. The antigen remains undetermined. These data originate in a study of T cell responses to AZD1222 COVID-19 vaccine. Across the whole study: Pooled samples include second doses given at about 4 or 12 weeks.

Profiling relied on immunoSEQ multiplex PCR, and the TCRdb table lists in-frame clones only, not all of them. The top ten clones hold about 9.4% of a sample with about 92,000 clones, 85% to 90% of them seen once. Study conclusions and caveats: No day 14 peak samples; only post-peak repertoires were characterized.

CDR3 size: 14 residues. Germline-derived CDR1 and CDR2 are SGHTA and FQGNSA. V was trimmed by 1 base and J by 1 base, leaving 7 bases between them. The sequencing here drew on peripheral blood, taken on day 0 of AZD1222 vaccination. The clonotype originates from an adult in good health. This chain joins TRBV7-2 and TRBJ1-1; D gene uncertain. The CDR3 loop is CASSLVWGNTEAFF. The CDR3 DNA reads TGTGCCAGCAGCTTAGTGTGGGGGAACACTGAAGCTTTCTTT.